These T cell receptor beta chains were read from a single sample in a study of T cells in tumors after PD-1 blockade. The method was immunoSEQ multiplex PCR; TCRdb's version includes in-frame clones alone and lacks a portion of them. Here the sample spans 60,000 or so clones, just under 80% being singletons. Sequences were derived from PBMCs, sampled before anti-PD-1 treatment. The source of these receptors is a human donor with basal cell carcinoma. Both conserved end residues are part of each CDR3. Each record gives: V gene, clone size, D gene, J gene, CDR3 DNA, CDR3 protein. D genes are given only for firm matches. Rows may omit the clone size; those that give it use once, few, many or a size class.

V: TRBV27
size: few
D: TRBD1
J: TRBJ1-6
DNA: TGTGCCAGCAGTCAGATTCGGACAGGGGGGGCTTCACCCCTCCACTTT
CDR3: CASSQIRTGGASPLHF

V: TRBV6-1
size: .
D: TRBD1
J: TRBJ1-4
DNA: TGTGCCAGCAGTGCCCAGGGGGCGAAATTTACTAATGAAAAACTGTTTTTT
CDR3: CASSAQGAKFTNEKLFF

V: TRBV7-3
size: once
D: .
J: TRBJ1-1
DNA: TGTGCCAGCAGCTTAGGGAAGAACACTGAAGCTTTCTTT
CDR3: CASSLGKNTEAFF

V: TRBV3-1/TRBV3-2
size: once
D: .
J: TRBJ1-2
DNA: TGTGCCAGCAGCCAAGATGGGGGGCACTATGGCTACACCTTC
CDR3: CASSQDGGHYGYTF

V: TRBV9
size: once
D: TRBD2
J: TRBJ2-7
DNA: TGTGCCAGCAGCCTTAGCGGGGTGGGCTACGAGCAGTACTTC
CDR3: CASSLSGVGYEQYF

V: TRBV19
size: .
D: TRBD1
J: TRBJ1-5
DNA: TGTGCCAGTAGTATAGGTCGGACAGGGGGGAACAATCAGCCCCAGCATTTT
CDR3: CASSIGRTGGNNQPQHF

V: TRBV9
size: .
D: TRBD1
J: TRBJ2-2
DNA: TGTGCCAGCAGCGTAGGTCCAGGGGGCGCAACCGGGGAGCTGTTTTTT
CDR3: CASSVGPGGATGELFF

V: TRBV5-1
size: .
D: TRBD2
J: TRBJ2-2
DNA: TGCGCCAGCAGCTCGGGACTAGCGGGTGCTGCGAACACCGGGGAGCTGTTTTTT
CDR3: CASSSGLAGAANTGELFF

V: TRBV5-1
size: few
D: .
J: TRBJ1-4
DNA: TGCGCCAGCAGCCAAAGTAATGAAAAACTGTTTTTT
CDR3: CASSQSNEKLFF

V: TRBV5-6
size: .
D: .
J: TRBJ1-2
DNA: TGTGCCAGCATAGGACGGACAGTCTATGGCTACACCTTC
CDR3: CASIGRTVYGYTF

V: TRBV4-1
size: .
D: .
J: TRBJ2-7
DNA: TGCGCCAGCAGCCAAGCGGGATTCGCGGGGAGCTCCTACGAGCAGTACTTC
CDR3: CASSQAGFAGSSYEQYF

V: TRBV6-5
size: .
D: TRBD2
J: TRBJ2-1
DNA: TGTGCCAGCATCGGACTAGCGACGACCTACAATGAGCAGTTCTTC
CDR3: CASIGLATTYNEQFF

V: TRBV13
size: many
D: .
J: TRBJ2-3
DNA: TGTGCCAGCAGCTCCTTCACAGATACGCAGTATTTT
CDR3: CASSSFTDTQYF

V: TRBV3-1/TRBV3-2
size: .
D: .
J: TRBJ2-3
DNA: TGTGCCAGCAGCTCACGGGGGCTCAGACGCACAGATACGCAGTATTTT
CDR3: CASSSRGLRRTDTQYF

V: TRBV5-1
size: .
D: .
J: TRBJ2-1
DNA: TGCGCCAGCAGCTTGGAACAGATTTCTTCCTACAATGAGCAGTTCTTC
CDR3: CASSLEQISSYNEQFF

V: TRBV19
size: .
D: .
J: TRBJ1-4
DNA: TGTGCCAGTAGTAGTTCGGGGGTGGCTAATGAAAAACTGTTTTTT
CDR3: CASSSSGVANEKLFF

V: TRBV3-1/TRBV3-2
size: .
D: .
J: TRBJ2-7
DNA: TGTGCCAGCAGCCAGGCGACAGGAAGGATGATCTACGAGCAGTACTTC
CDR3: CASSQATGRMIYEQYF

V: TRBV21-1
size: once
D: .
J: TRBJ2-1
DNA: TGTGCCAGCAGCAAAGATTGCGGCTCCCGTTACAATGAGCAGTTCTTC
CDR3: CASSKDCGSRYNEQFF

V: TRBV4-1
size: .
D: .
J: TRBJ2-7
DNA: TGCGCCAGCAGCCAAGATGCCAGCCTGGAGCAGTACTTC
CDR3: CASSQDASLEQYF

V: TRBV9
size: .
D: TRBD1
J: TRBJ1-2
DNA: TGTGCCAGCAGCGTAGCCGCCGGACAGGGAGGGACCTATGGCTACACCTTC
CDR3: CASSVAAGQGGTYGYTF

V: TRBV20-1
size: .
D: .
J: TRBJ2-7
DNA: TGCAGTGCTAGTGGGGGGGGCCAGTACGAGCAGTACTTC
CDR3: CSASGGGQYEQYF

V: TRBV4-1
size: .
D: TRBD2
J: TRBJ2-1
DNA: TGCGCCAGCAGCCAAACCCCAGGCGGGGGGAGGGATGAGCAGTTCTTC
CDR3: CASSQTPGGGRDEQFF

V: TRBV7-9
size: few
D: .
J: TRBJ1-4
DNA: TGTGCCAGCAGCTTAGCGAGCCAGGGTAGTGAAAAACTGTTTTTT
CDR3: CASSLASQGSEKLFF

V: TRBV3-1/TRBV3-2
size: .
D: .
J: TRBJ1-4
DNA: TGTGCCAGCAGCCTCGATACGCGTGCAACTAATGAAAAACTGTTTTTT
CDR3: CASSLDTRATNEKLFF

V: TRBV18
size: .
D: .
J: TRBJ1-3
DNA: TGTGCCAGCTCGCTAATATCTGGAAACACCATATATTTT
CDR3: CASSLISGNTIYF

V: TRBV6-5
size: .
D: .
J: TRBJ1-5
DNA: TGTGCCAGCAGTACGGCAGGTAATCAGCCCCAGCATTTT
CDR3: CASSTAGNQPQHF

V: TRBV7-6
size: .
D: .
J: TRBJ2-7
DNA: TGTGCCAGCAGCTTATTGGCGGGCCCGGACCGCGAGCAGTACTTC
CDR3: CASSLLAGPDREQYF

V: TRBV4-1
size: once
D: TRBD2
J: TRBJ2-1
DNA: TGCGCCAGCAGCCGAAATATCCCCCTACTAGCGATGGGGCTGGATGAGCAGTTCTTC
CDR3: CASSRNIPLLAMGLDEQFF